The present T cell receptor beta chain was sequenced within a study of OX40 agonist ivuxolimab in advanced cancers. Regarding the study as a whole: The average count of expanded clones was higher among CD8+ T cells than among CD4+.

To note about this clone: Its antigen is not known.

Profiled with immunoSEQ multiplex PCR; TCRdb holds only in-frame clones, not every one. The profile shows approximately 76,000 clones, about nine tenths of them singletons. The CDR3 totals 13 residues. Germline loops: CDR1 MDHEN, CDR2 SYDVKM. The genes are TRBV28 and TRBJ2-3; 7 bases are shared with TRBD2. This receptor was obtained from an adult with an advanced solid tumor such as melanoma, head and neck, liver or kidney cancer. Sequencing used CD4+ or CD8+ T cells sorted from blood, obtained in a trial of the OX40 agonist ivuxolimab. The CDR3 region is CATWGGSTDTQYF. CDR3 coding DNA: TGTGCTACCTGGGGGGGATCCACAGATACGCAGTATTTT.